This record covers a single TCR beta chain. This sample stems from a study of blood T cell repertoires in COVID-19. The wider study: Whether acute or convalescent, the COVID-19 samples came from the United States, Italy and Spain.

V lost 1 base and J 7 bases, leaving 25 bases between the germline ends. Germline CDR1 is SGHTA and CDR2 is FQGNSA. CDR3 length: 18 residues. Assay: immunoSEQ multiplex PCR; the TCRdb copy retains only in-frame clones and omits some. The table shows 350,000 to 400,000 clones, with approximately 92% occurring only once. The source of this sequence is a man between 18 and 29 years old who had recovered from COVID-19. Material: PBMCs or T cells enriched from blood (not recorded which). This chain uses TRBV7-2 with TRBJ1-2; TRBD1 is a possible D gene (6 bases). The CDR3 nucleotides read TGTGCCAGCAGCTTAGTGGGACCGGGGGGCCCTGGGGGGTTTGGCTACACCTTC. This encodes CASSLVGPGGPGGFGYTF.